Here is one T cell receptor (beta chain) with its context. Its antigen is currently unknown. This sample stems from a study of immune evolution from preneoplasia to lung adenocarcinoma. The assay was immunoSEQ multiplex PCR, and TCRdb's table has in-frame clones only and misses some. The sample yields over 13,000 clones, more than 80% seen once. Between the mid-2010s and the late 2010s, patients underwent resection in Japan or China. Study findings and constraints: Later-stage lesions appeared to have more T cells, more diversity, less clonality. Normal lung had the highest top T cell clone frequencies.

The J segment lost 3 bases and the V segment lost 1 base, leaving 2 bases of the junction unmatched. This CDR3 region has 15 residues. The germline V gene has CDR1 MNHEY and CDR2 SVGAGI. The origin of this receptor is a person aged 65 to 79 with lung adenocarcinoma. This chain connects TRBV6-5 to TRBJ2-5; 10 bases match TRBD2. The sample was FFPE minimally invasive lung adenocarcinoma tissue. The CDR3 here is CASSYFGLAEETQYF. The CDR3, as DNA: TGTGCCAGCAGTTACTTCGGACTAGCGGAAGAGACCCAGTACTTC.